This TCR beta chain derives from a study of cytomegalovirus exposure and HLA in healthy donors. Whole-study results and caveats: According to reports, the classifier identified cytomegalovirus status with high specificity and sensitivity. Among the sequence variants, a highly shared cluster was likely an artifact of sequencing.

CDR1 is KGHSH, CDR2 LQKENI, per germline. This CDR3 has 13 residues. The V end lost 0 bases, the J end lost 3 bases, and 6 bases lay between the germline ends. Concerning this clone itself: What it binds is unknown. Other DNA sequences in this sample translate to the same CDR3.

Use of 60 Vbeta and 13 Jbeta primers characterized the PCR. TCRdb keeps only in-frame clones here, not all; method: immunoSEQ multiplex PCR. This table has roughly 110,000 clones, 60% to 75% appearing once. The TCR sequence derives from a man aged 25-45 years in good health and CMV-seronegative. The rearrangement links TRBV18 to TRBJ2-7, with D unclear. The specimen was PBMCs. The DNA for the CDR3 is TGTGCCAGCTCACCACCTTCTAGCTACGAGCAGTACTTC. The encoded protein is CASSPPSSYEQYF.